What follows are 14 T cell receptor beta chains derived from one specimen sequenced in a study of blood T cell repertoires in COVID-19. Assay: immunoSEQ multiplex PCR; the TCRdb copy retains only in-frame clones and omits some. The table lists 250,000 to 300,000 clones, 86% of them singletons, with roughly 12% in the top ten. The sequencing input was peripheral blood. These receptors were collected from a woman in her thirties with COVID-19, enrolled during active disease.

CDR3 in DNA: TGTGCCAGCAGCTTAGGACAGGGGGAATCCTACGAGCAGTACTTC. It translates to CASSLGQGESYEQYF. The chain links TRBV13 to TRBJ2-7; 8 nucleotides align to TRBD1. Germline loops: CDR1 PRHDT, CDR2 FYEKMQ (reference sequence). The J segment lost 1 base and the V segment lost 0 bases, leaving 2 bases of the junction unmatched. This CDR3 region has 15 residues.

A single count supports this clone. The V call is TRBV13, the J call TRBJ2-2; TRBD1 matches 7 bases. V shed 5 bases, J shed 1 base, and the junction held 7 bases outside the gene matches. The V gene's germline CDR1 is PRHDT and CDR2 FYEKMQ (reference sequence). The CDR3 loop spans 16 amino acids. The CDR3 here is CASSRTGTENTGELFF. The CDR3 coding sequence is TGTGCCAGCAGCCGTACCGGGACAGAGAACACCGGGGAGCTGTTTTTT.

The J gene is TRBJ1-1, the V gene TRBV11-2; 7 bases line up with TRBD1. This CDR3 has 15 residues. From germline, CDR1 is SGHAT and CDR2 FQNNGV. J lost 7 bases, V lost 3 bases, and 11 bases had no gene match. In DNA, the CDR3 is TGTGCCAGCAGCTTCTTCCAGGGGGAGGCGTGTGAAGCTTTCTTT. Translated: CASSFFQGEACEAFF. Full variable domain (missing parts from reference TRBV11-2 and TRBJ1-1): EAGVAQSPRYKIIEKRQSVAFWCNPISGHATLYWYQQILGQGPKLLIQFQNNGVVDDSQLPKDRFSAERLKGVDSTLKIQPAKLEDSAVYLCASSFFQGEACEAFFGQGTRLTVV.

The DNA of the CDR3 is TGTGCCAGTAAACGTTTTGGGAGCGGGGGGGCCTGGAACATTCAGTACTTC. Residues: CASKRFGSGGAWNIQYF. The chain combines TRBV19 with TRBJ2-4; the match to TRBD2 covers 10 bases. Germline loops: CDR1 LNHDA, CDR2 SQIVND (reference sequence). This CDR3 has 17 residues. With 7 bases clipped from V and 7 bases from J, the junction kept 16 bases outside the gene matches. Using reference TRBV19 and TRBJ2-4 for the parts outside the CDR3, the full variable domain is DGGITQSPKYLFRKEGQNVTLSCEQNLNHDAMYWYRQDPGQGLRLIYYSQIVNDFQKGDIAEGYSVSREKKESFPLTVTSAQKNPTAFYLCASKRFGSGGAWNIQYFGAGTRLSVL.

This rearrangement joins TRBV12-3 or TRBV12-4 to TRBJ2-7; TRBD1 agrees at 8 bases. The length of the CDR3 is 12 residues. J was trimmed by 9 bases and V by 3 bases; bases with no gene match: 4. CDR3 region: CASSFGQGVQYF. CDR3 bases: TGTGCCAGCAGTTTCGGACAGGGAGTGCAGTACTTC.

The genes are TRBV7-2 and TRBJ2-6; D is unclear. V was shortened by 0 bases and J by 2 bases, with 5 bases between the two germline ends. This CDR3 spans 15 amino acids. Per germline, CDR1 SGHTA and CDR2 FQGNSA. The CDR3 sequence is CASSLAAAGANVLTF. In nucleotides, the CDR3 is TGTGCCAGCAGCTTAGCGGCAGCTGGGGCCAACGTCCTGACTTTC.

This chain joins TRBV13 and TRBJ2-2, with a tentative D call TRBD1 (5 bases). Germline V gives CDR1 PRHDT, CDR2 FYEKMQ (reference sequence). The CDR3 loop spans 16 amino acids. The V and J ends lost 5 bases and 3 bases respectively, with 16 bases between them. The CDR3 is CASSLLNRYHTGELFF. The DNA for the CDR3 is TGTGCCAGCAGCCTCCTAAACAGGTACCACACCGGGGAGCTGTTTTTT.

This clone appeared once. The rearrangement links TRBV6-5 to TRBJ2-7; 8 bases agree with TRBD1. The CDR3 covers 14 residues. Germline CDR1 is MNHEY and CDR2 is SVGAGI. V lost 2 bases, J lost 6 bases, and 6 bases stayed unmatched. CDR3 bases: TGTGCCAGCAGTTACGGAGGGACAGGTGGCGAGCAGTACTTC. It encodes CASSYGGTGGEQYF.

The chain recombines TRBV7-7 with TRBJ2-7; a weak D match, TRBD1 (8 bases). V was pared by 5 bases and J by 7 bases, with 15 bases between. The CDR3 runs to 13 residues. Germline assignment: CDR1 SSHAT and CDR2 FNYEAQ (reference sequence). The CDR3 sequence is CASSTNRGGEQYF. The CDR3 coding sequence is TGTGCCAGCAGCACAAACAGGGGGGGAGAGCAGTACTTC. Full variable domain (outside the CDR3, taken from reference TRBV7-7 and TRBJ2-7): GAGVSQSPRYKVTKRGQDVTLRCDPISSHATLYWYQQALGQGPEFLTYFNYEAQPDKSGLPSDRFSAERPEGSISTLTIQRTEQRDSAMYRCASSTNRGGEQYFGPGTRLTVT.

This chain links TRBV25-1 with TRBJ1-3; no firm D call. The germline V and J ends were trimmed by 2 bases and 0 bases, with 5 bases remaining between them. CDR1 is MGHDK, CDR2 SYGVNS, per germline. The CDR3 is 14 residues long. The CDR3 is CASSEPGSGNTIYF. The CDR3 bases are TGTGCCAGCAGTGAACCGGGCTCTGGAAACACCATATATTTT.

The rearrangement links TRBV5-1 to TRBJ2-1, with no clear D. Trimming left V 7 bases short and J 5 bases short, with 10 bases between. There are 12 residues in the CDR3. Germline CDR1 is SGHRS and CDR2 is YFSETQ. Here the CDR3 DNA reads TGCGCCAGCGTTACTAAGAACAATGAGCAGTTCTTC. Its translation: CASVTKNNEQFF.

The chain joins TRBV28 to TRBJ1-2; 10 bases map to TRBD1. The ends lost 2 bases at V and 8 bases at J; junction bases unmatched: 8. This CDR3 has 15 amino acids. Germline-derived CDR1 and CDR2 are MDHEN and SYDVKM. Here the CDR3 DNA reads TGTGCCAGCAGTTTACCCCGGGACAGGGGTAAGGGCTACACCTTC. Protein sequence: CASSLPRDRGKGYTF.

CDR3 loop: CASNTVGLALETQYF. CDR3 nucleotides: TGTGCCAGCAACACCGTCGGTCTAGCCCTGGAGACCCAGTACTTC. The chain has TRBV11-2 and TRBJ2-5, with a possible D match to TRBD2 (5 bases). Germline assignment: CDR1 SGHAT and CDR2 FQNNGV. The CDR3 contains 15 residues. Trimming took 7 bases from V and 5 from J, leaving 20 bases between them.

This clone has a single count. This chain connects TRBV30 to TRBJ1-1; D is uncertain. This CDR3 is built from 14 residues. Trimming shortened V by 2 bases and J by 4 bases, and 14 bases separated the two germline ends. CDR1 is GTSNPN, CDR2 SVGIG, per germline (reference sequence). CDR3 sequence reads: CAWSPPGSGTEAFF. For the CDR3, the DNA is TGTGCCTGGAGTCCCCCGGGGTCGGGCACTGAAGCTTTCTTT.